These T cell receptor beta chains were read from a single sample in a study of blood T cells in healthy people across ages. TCRdb processed the 5' RACE reads anew with MiXCR; each CDR3 protein has one entry. The sample includes approximately 1.5 million distinct CDR3 sequences, roughly 43% seen only once; the top ten take around 4%. What was sequenced was blood. The source of these receptors is a woman aged 18-29 years in good health. Both conserved end residues are part of each CDR3. The order of the fields is J gene, CDR3 length, D gene, V gene, clone size, CDR3 protein, CDR3 DNA. The D gene is left open where the match is weak. Some rows mark clone size as missing; the rest say once, few, many or name a class of expanded clone.

>TRBJ1-2|17|-|TRBV4-1|once
CASSQRFVIHSNYGYTF
TGCGCCAGCAGCCAACGGTTTGTTATCCATTCTAACTATGGCTACACCTTC
>TRBJ2-5|12|-|TRBV7-9|few
CASSSPKETQYF
TGTGCCAGCAGCTCCCCCAAAGAGACCCAGTACTTC
>TRBJ2-5|16|TRBD2|TRBV4-2|-
CASSQRSSGGQETQYF
TGTGCCAGCAGCCAACGTTCTAGCGGGGGCCAAGAGACCCAGTACTTC
>TRBJ2-3|16|-|TRBV20-1|once
CSAPSMRRRSTDTQYF
TGCAGTGCTCCTTCTATGAGGCGGAGGAGCACAGATACGCAGTATTTT
>TRBJ2-1|12|-|TRBV6-2/TRBV6-3|-
CASNILDNEQFF
TGTGCCAGTAACATATTAGATAATGAGCAGTTCTTC
>TRBJ2-7|15|-|TRBV2|few
CASRRGLQSSYEQYF
TGTGCCAGCAGGAGAGGGCTACAAAGCTCCTACGAGCAGTACTTC
>TRBJ1-5|15|-|TRBV7-2|-
CASSLQGSRNQPQHF
TGTGCCAGCAGCTTACAGGGCTCGAGGAATCAGCCCCAGCATTTT
>TRBJ2-5|15|TRBD2|TRBV9|once
CASGETSGSEQTQYF
TGTGCCAGCGGCGAAACTAGCGGGAGTGAACAGACCCAGTACTTC
>TRBJ1-5|19|-|TRBV4-1|-
CASSQDRPGVFYYNQPQHF
TGCGCCAGCAGCCAAGATCGGCCAGGGGTTTTTTATTACAATCAGCCCCAGCATTTT
>TRBJ1-5|14|-|TRBV2|-
CASSDLQGNQPQHF
TGTGCCAGCAGTGATCTACAGGGAAATCAGCCCCAGCATTTT
>TRBJ2-2|14|TRBD1|TRBV20-1|-
CSARDRVNTGELFF
TGCAGTGCTAGGGACAGGGTAAACACCGGGGAGCTGTTTTTT
>TRBJ1-1|17|TRBD1|TRBV20-1|-
CSARGIMRQGLRTEAFF
TGCAGTGCTAGAGGCATAATGAGACAGGGGCTACGCACTGAAGCTTTCTTT
>TRBJ2-7|16|-|TRBV29-1|few
CSVGTVSGPVSYEQYF
TGCAGCGTTGGGACAGTCTCGGGACCGGTCTCCTACGAGCAGTACTTC
>TRBJ1-5|15|-|TRBV4-3|-
CASSQDWQGGQPQHF
TGCGCCAGCAGCCAAGATTGGCAGGGAGGTCAGCCCCAGCATTTT
>TRBJ2-5|15|TRBD1|TRBV5-1|few
CASSLDRGEQETQYF
TGCGCCAGCAGCCTTGACAGGGGAGAGCAAGAGACCCAGTACTTC
>TRBJ2-7|14|TRBD2|TRBV6-5|many
CASSPGGDVNEQYF
TGTGCCAGCAGTCCGGGAGGGGATGTCAACGAGCAGTACTTC
>TRBJ1-1|13|-|TRBV2|-
CASRGWKNTEAFF
TGTGCCAGCAGGGGATGGAAAAACACTGAAGCTTTCTTT
>TRBJ1-1|14|-|TRBV9|few
CASSIGTVHTEAFF
TGTGCCAGCAGCATTGGGACGGTTCACACTGAAGCTTTCTTT
>TRBJ1-4|16|-|TRBV14|-
CASSQGRDPTNEKLFF
TGTGCCAGCAGCCAAGGCAGGGACCCAACTAATGAAAAACTGTTTTTT
>TRBJ1-1|12|-|TRBV20-1|-
CSARDTGRLAFF
TGCAGTGCTAGAGATACGGGGCGGCTAGCTTTCTTT
>TRBJ1-5|14|-|TRBV9|few
CASSARGIGQPQHF
TGTGCCAGCAGCGCCAGGGGAATCGGTCAGCCCCAGCATTTT
>TRBJ2-2|13|-|TRBV29-1|-
CSVDRENTGELFF
TGCAGCGTTGACAGGGAAAACACCGGGGAGCTGTTTTTT
>TRBJ2-3|13|-|TRBV20-1|-
CSANDRYTDTQYF
TGCAGTGCTAACGACAGGTACACAGATACGCAGTATTTT
>TRBJ2-3|10|-|TRBV10-2|-
CASHSDTQYF
TGCGCCAGCCATTCAGATACGCAGTATTTT
>TRBJ2-3|13|TRBD1|TRBV7-9|-
CASSFPGGDTQYF
TGTGCCAGCAGCTTCCCAGGGGGAGATACGCAGTATTTT
>TRBJ2-1|18|TRBD2|TRBV6-2/TRBV6-3|-
CASSPAGLAGSGINEQFF
TGTGCCAGCAGTCCTGCGGGACTAGCGGGATCGGGAATCAATGAGCAGTTCTTC
>TRBJ2-1|13|-|TRBV7-2|-
CASSVRKGAEQFF
TGTGCCAGCAGCGTACGAAAGGGAGCAGAGCAGTTCTTC
>TRBJ2-7|16|TRBD1|TRBV28|few
CASSDPGQGRRYEQYF
TGTGCCAGCAGCGATCCGGGACAGGGGAGAAGGTACGAGCAGTACTTC
>TRBJ2-1|14|TRBD2|TRBV7-2|-
CASSLISGVYEQFF
TGTGCCAGCAGCTTGATTAGCGGGGTATATGAGCAGTTCTTC
>TRBJ2-1|16|TRBD2|TRBV7-2|-
CASSLAGTSGSGEQFF
TGTGCCAGCAGCTTAGCGGGGACTAGCGGGTCTGGTGAGCAGTTCTTC
>TRBJ2-3|12|-|TRBV30|-
CAWSTGTDTQYF
TGTGCCTGGAGCACCGGTACAGATACGCAGTATTTT
>TRBJ2-3|14|TRBD2|TRBV5-1|-
CASSFGGNSDTQYF
TGCGCCAGCAGCTTCGGGGGGAATTCAGATACGCAGTATTTT
>TRBJ2-3|16|TRBD2|TRBV20-1|once
CSARDLGGEWHGGQYF
TGCAGTGCTAGAGATCTCGGGGGGGAATGGCACGGAGGGCAGTATTTT
>TRBJ1-2|16|TRBD1|TRBV6-2/TRBV6-3|few
CASSPAQQGTNYGYTF
TGTGCCAGCAGCCCCGCCCAACAGGGGACCAACTATGGCTACACCTTC
>TRBJ2-2|17|TRBD1|TRBV4-3|-
CASSQDRVRGNTGELFF
TGCGCCAGCAGCCAGGACAGGGTAAGAGGGAACACCGGGGAGCTGTTTTTT
>TRBJ2-3|15|-|TRBV2|-
CASSGDLASTDTQYF
TGTGCCAGCAGCGGGGACTTAGCTAGCACAGATACGCAGTATTTT
>TRBJ2-1|16|TRBD2|TRBV12-3/TRBV12-4|many
CASSLVPSGGKDEQFF
TGTGCCAGCAGTTTAGTCCCTAGCGGGGGTAAAGATGAGCAGTTCTTC
>TRBJ2-3|15|TRBD1|TRBV5-6|-
CASSSGGAGDYTQYF
TGTGCCAGCAGCTCAGGGGGCGCAGGGGATTATACGCAGTATTTT
>TRBJ2-1|14|TRBD1|TRBV29-1|-
CSYRQGPRDNEQFF
TGCAGCTACCGACAGGGCCCCCGGGATAATGAGCAGTTCTTC
>TRBJ1-1|15|-|TRBV4-1|-
CASSQSPARPPEAFF
TGCGCCAGCAGCCAATCCCCGGCCCGGCCCCCCGAAGCTTTCTTT